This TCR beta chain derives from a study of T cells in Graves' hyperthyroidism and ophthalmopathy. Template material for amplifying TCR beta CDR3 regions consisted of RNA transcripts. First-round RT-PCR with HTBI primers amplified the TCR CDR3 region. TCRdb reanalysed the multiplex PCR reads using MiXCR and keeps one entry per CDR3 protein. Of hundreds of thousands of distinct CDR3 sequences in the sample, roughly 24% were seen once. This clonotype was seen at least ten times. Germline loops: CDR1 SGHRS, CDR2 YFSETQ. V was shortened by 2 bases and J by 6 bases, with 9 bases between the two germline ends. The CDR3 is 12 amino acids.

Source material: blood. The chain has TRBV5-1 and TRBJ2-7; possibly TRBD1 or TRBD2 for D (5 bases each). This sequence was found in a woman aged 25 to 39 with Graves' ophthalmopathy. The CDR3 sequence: CASSFEGPEQYF. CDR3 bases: TGCGCCAGCAGCTTCGAGGGACCCGAGCAGTACTTC. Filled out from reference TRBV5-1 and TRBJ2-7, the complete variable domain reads KAGVTQTPRYLIKTRGQQVTLSCSPISGHRSVSWYQQTPGQGLQFLFEYFSETQRNKGNFPGRFSGRQFSNSRSEMNVSTLELGDSALYLCASSFEGPEQYFGPGTRLTVT.